This passage covers 8 T cell receptor beta chains from one sample sequenced in a study of shared clonotypes between healthy human individuals. Repertoires were generated with immunoSEQ multiplex PCR, while TCRdb's copy carries only in-frame clones and drops some. The sample carries about 1 million clones, 75% recorded once. The sample taken for sequencing was memory CD4+ T cells sorted from blood. Stated subset: CD45RA-negative fraction. The source of these receptors is a man between 18 and 35 years old in good health.

This rearrangement joins TRBV5-1 to TRBJ2-3; the match to TRBD2 covers 8 bases. V shed 1 base, J shed 4 bases, and the junction held 5 bases outside the gene matches. Per the germline V gene, CDR1 is SGHRS and CDR2 is YFSETQ. The CDR3 covers 15 residues. The CDR3 nucleotides read TGCGCCAGCAGCTTGTCGGGGGGGAAGGCAGATACGCAGTATTTT. Amino acid sequence: CASSLSGGKADTQYF.

In regard to this clone: The germline gene is not matched at one end of the junction; a read error may be the cause. The chain couples TRBV7-2 to TRBJ1-2; TRBD1 matches 7 bases. Germline CDR1 is SGHTA and CDR2 is FQGNSA. CDR3 length equals 14 residues. This CDR3 reads CASSRSNPGGGVHF. CDR3 in DNA: TGTGCCAGCAGCAGATCAAACCCAGGGGGTGGGGTGCACTTC.

The chain recombines TRBV30 with TRBJ1-4; D possibly corresponds to TRBD1 (6 bases). V was shortened by 2 bases and J by 1 base, with 11 bases between the two germline ends. Germline lookup yields CDR1 GTSNPN and CDR2 SVGIG (reference sequence). This CDR3 spans 15 amino acids. CDR3 DNA: TGTGCCTGGAGTTTTAAGACAGGAACTAATGAAAAACTGTTTTTT. As protein: CAWSFKTGTNEKLFF.

The chain couples TRBV2 to TRBJ2-6, with no clear D. The CDR3 runs 15 residues. V lost 5 bases to trimming and J lost 4 bases, with 12 bases between them. CDR1 SNHLY and CDR2 FYNNEI come from the germline V gene. CDR3 region: CASSLKGTGANVLTF. The CDR3 DNA is TGTGCCAGCAGTTTAAAGGGTACCGGGGCCAACGTCCTGACTTTC. The full variable domain, with the rest looked up from reference TRBV2 and TRBJ2-6, is EPEVTQTPSHQVTQMGQEVILRCVPISNHLYFYWYRQILGQKVEFLVSFYNNEISEKSEIFDDQFSVERPDGSNFTLKIRSTKLEDSAMYFCASSLKGTGANVLTFGAGSRLTVL.

In its sample, this clone was seen many times. V usage is TRBV2 and J usage is TRBJ2-7, with a possible D match to TRBD2 (5 bases). Looked up from germline, CDR1 is SNHLY and CDR2 is FYNNEI. V lost 6 bases and J lost 0, with 12 bases in between. CDR3 size: 14 residues. The CDR3 DNA sequence: TGTGCCAGCAGCGGGGTGATAGCCTCCTACGAGCAGTACTTC. As protein: CASSGVIASYEQYF.

This clone was seen a handful of times. The J gene is TRBJ1-2, the V gene TRBV5-6; D uncertain. There are 14 residues in the CDR3. Trimming cost V 4 bases and J 4 bases, with 14 bases left between them. Per the germline V gene, CDR1 is SGHDT and CDR2 is YYEEEE. The CDR3 loop reads CASSQDAQFYGYTF. CDR3 DNA: TGTGCCAGCAGCCAGGACGCGCAGTTCTATGGCTACACCTTC.

The chain couples TRBV2 to TRBJ1-6; D remains unclear. CDR3 size: 12 residues. Germline CDR1 and CDR2: SNHLY and FYNNEI. Trimming shortened V by 1 base and J by 8 bases, and 3 bases separated the two germline ends. The CDR3 DNA follows: TGTGCCAGCAGTGAAGGGTATTCACCCCTCCACTTT. Translated: CASSEGYSPLHF.

This clone was found a few times. The gene calls are TRBV10-2 and TRBJ2-1; no clear D gene. The V gene's germline CDR1 is WSHSY and CDR2 SAAADI. The ends were cut back, 3 bases at V and 2 bases at J, with 11 bases in the middle. This CDR3 spans 15 amino acids. The CDR3 region is CASSEGFPPYNEQFF. The CDR3 DNA reads TGCGCCAGCAGTGAAGGATTCCCCCCCTACAATGAGCAGTTCTTC.